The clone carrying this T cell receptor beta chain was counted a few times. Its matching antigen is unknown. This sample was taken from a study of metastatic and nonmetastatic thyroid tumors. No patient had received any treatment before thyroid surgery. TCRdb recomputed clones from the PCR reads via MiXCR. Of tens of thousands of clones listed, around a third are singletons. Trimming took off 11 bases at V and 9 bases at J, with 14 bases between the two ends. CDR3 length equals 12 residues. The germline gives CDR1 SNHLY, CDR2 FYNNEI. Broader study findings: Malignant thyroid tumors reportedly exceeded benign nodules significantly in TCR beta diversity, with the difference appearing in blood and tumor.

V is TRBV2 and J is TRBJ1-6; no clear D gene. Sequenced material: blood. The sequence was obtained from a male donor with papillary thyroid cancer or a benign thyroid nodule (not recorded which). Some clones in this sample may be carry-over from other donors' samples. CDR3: CASSGLGSPLHF. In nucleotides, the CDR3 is TGTGCCTCCAGTGGATTGGGTTCACCCCTCCACTTT. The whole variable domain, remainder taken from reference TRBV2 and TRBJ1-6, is EPEVTQTPSHQVTQMGQEVILRCVPISNHLYFYWYRQILGQKVEFLVSFYNNEISEKSEIFDDQFSVERPDGSNFTLKIRSTKLEDSAMYFCASSGLGSPLHFGNGTRLTVT.